One sample yielded the 5 T cell receptor beta chains listed below, sequenced in a study of neurological immune-mediated disorders (dated 2019 in TCRdb). Library generation was performed with 5' RACE. The sequencer was an Illumina HiSeq 2500. TCRdb itself trimmed the public reads at Q25 with fastp, ran MiXCR and retained productive beta chains. Identical CDR3 proteins give one entry, which carries the most common genes and DNA. This sample gives about 45,000 distinct CDR3 sequences in total; about 14% of them show up just once. Around 10% of the sample is in the top ten clones. Taken with the paper, the label for time point translates to: longitudinal time-point 3. Sample: PBMCs. The receptors derive from a man in his thirties or forties in good health.

The table lists this clonotype with many counts. V usage is TRBV7-8 and J usage is TRBJ2-5; D is uncertain. CDR3 length equals 15 residues. Germline loops: CDR1 SGHVS, CDR2 FQNEAQ. V was cut by 2 bases and J by 1 base, with 11 bases left in between. The CDR3 sequence is CASSLKGWGQETQYF. The CDR3 DNA reads as TGTGCCAGCAGCTTAAAGGGATGGGGCCAAGAGACCCAGTACTTC.

This clonotype was seen at least ten times. This chain links TRBV5-1 with TRBJ1-2, with TRBD1 as a possible D gene (5 bases). The V gene's germline CDR1 is SGHRS and CDR2 YFSETQ. The V and J ends lost 9 bases and 2 bases respectively, with 20 bases between them. The CDR3 spans 15 residues. Here the CDR3 DNA reads TGCGCCACCTCCCCCACAGGACCGCAGAACTATGGCTACACCTTC. Encoded protein: CATSPTGPQNYGYTF.

In regard to this clonotype: The CDR3 does not end in the conserved phenylalanine or tryptophan, so this is likely a read error. In nucleotides, the CDR3 is TGCGCCAGCAGCTTGGACTGGACGACTGAAGCTTTCTCT. This sequence encodes CASSLDWTTEAFS. The genes are TRBV5-1 and TRBJ1-1; D is ambiguous. The germline gives CDR1 SGHRS, CDR2 YFSETQ. V was trimmed by 0 bases and J by 5 bases, leaving 8 bases between them. This CDR3 comprises 13 residues.

This clonotype was observed many times. The chain uses TRBV20-1 and TRBJ1-6; D unresolved. Looked up from germline, CDR1 is DFQATT and CDR2 is SNEGSKA (reference sequence). The CDR3 spans 16 residues. Trimming took 6 bases from V and 0 from J, leaving 15 bases between them. CDR3: CSAPKGLLSYNSPLHF. For the CDR3, the DNA is TGCAGTGCCCCCAAAGGCCTACTCTCCTATAATTCACCCCTCCACTTT.

This clonotype was recorded many times. The chain uses TRBV27 and TRBJ1-5; maybe TRBD1 (6 bases). V lost 8 bases and J lost 2, with 22 bases in between. This CDR3 has 17 amino acids. Per the germline V gene, CDR1 is MNHEY and CDR2 is SMNVEV (reference sequence). CDR3: CASRSGPTGARNQPQHF. CDR3 DNA: TGTGCCAGCCGAAGTGGGCCGACGGGGGCCCGCAATCAGCCCCAGCATTTT.